These 6 T cell receptor beta chains share one sample of origin, sequenced in a study of blood T cells in healthy people across ages. A second PCR of roughly 7 to 11 cycles used a sample-barcoded 5' primer and a J-beta primer mix. MiXCR, run by TCRdb on the 5' RACE reads, gives a single entry per CDR3 protein. The table lists some 900,000 distinct CDR3 sequences, about 48% of them singletons. The specimen was blood. These TCRs come from a man under 40 in good health.

V and J are TRBV24-1 and TRBJ2-7; tentatively, D is TRBD2 (6 bases). CDR1 and CDR2 (germline): KGHDR, SFDVKD. V was shortened by 2 bases and J by 5 bases, with 15 bases between the two germline ends. This CDR3 contains 15 residues. CDR3 DNA: TGTGCCACCAGTGATTCCCATGACTGGGGGGACGAGCAGTACTTC. This encodes CATSDSHDWGDEQYF.

This chain uses TRBV6-5 with TRBJ1-2; 9 nucleotides line up with TRBD1. CDR1 MNHEY and CDR2 SVGAGI come from the germline V gene. The length of the CDR3 is 16 residues. V lost 0 bases, J lost 4 bases, and 6 bases stayed unmatched. The CDR3 protein is CASSYSTGGTGYGYTF. In nucleotides, the CDR3 is TGTGCCAGCAGTTACTCGACAGGGGGAACTGGCTATGGCTACACCTTC.

This clonotype was counted a few times. This chain joins TRBV6-5 and TRBJ2-3; TRBD2 matches 7 bases. This CDR3 is built from 16 residues. Germline V gene sequence: CDR1 MNHEY, CDR2 SVGAGI. V gave up 0 bases and J gave up 5 bases; unmatched junction bases: 8. CDR3 in amino acids: CASSYSQSGKGDTQYF. In DNA, the CDR3 is TGTGCCAGCAGTTACTCTCAGAGCGGGAAGGGAGATACGCAGTATTTT.

The gene calls are TRBV11-2 and TRBJ2-1; 14 bases align to TRBD2. The CDR3 is 16 amino acids. J was trimmed by 9 bases and V by 5 bases; bases with no gene match: 9. Germline loops: CDR1 SGHAT, CDR2 FQNNGV. The CDR3 sequence is CASSLTTSGGAGEQFF. In nucleotides, the CDR3 is TGTGCCAGCAGCCTAACGACTAGCGGGGGGGCCGGTGAGCAGTTCTTC.

This clonotype was recorded a few times. V usage is TRBV27 and J usage is TRBJ2-2, with TRBD2 matching over 11 bases. Germline V gene lookup returns CDR1 MNHEY and CDR2 SMNVEV (reference sequence). V lost 4 bases and J lost 4; bases outside the gene matches: 11. CDR3 length equals 18 residues. Here the CDR3 DNA reads TGTGCCAGCAGTTCTCCCCGTAGCGGGGGGGCGCGCACCGGGGAGCTGTTTTTT. As protein: CASSSPRSGGARTGELFF.

The rearrangement joins TRBV27 to TRBJ2-7; D gene unclear. The CDR3 runs to 18 residues. V was shortened by 0 bases and J by 0 bases, with 18 bases between the two germline ends. From germline, CDR1 is MNHEY and CDR2 SMNVEV (reference sequence). This chain's CDR3 is CASSLSIPATSFSYEQYF. The CDR3 coding sequence is TGTGCCAGCAGTTTATCTATCCCAGCAACATCCTTCTCCTACGAGCAGTACTTC.